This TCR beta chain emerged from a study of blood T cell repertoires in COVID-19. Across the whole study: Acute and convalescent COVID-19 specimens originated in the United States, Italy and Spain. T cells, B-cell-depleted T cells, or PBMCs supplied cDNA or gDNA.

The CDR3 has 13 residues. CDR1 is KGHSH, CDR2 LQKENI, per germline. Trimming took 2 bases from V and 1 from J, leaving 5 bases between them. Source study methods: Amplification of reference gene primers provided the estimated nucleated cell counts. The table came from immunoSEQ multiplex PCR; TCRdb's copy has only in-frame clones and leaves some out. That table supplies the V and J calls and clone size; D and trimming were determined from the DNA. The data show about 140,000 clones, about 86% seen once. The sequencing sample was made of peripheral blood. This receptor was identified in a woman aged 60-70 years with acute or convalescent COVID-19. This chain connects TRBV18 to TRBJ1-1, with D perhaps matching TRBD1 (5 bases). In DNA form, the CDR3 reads TGTGCCAGCTCACCAAGGGGGAACACTGAAGCTTTCTTT. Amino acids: CASSPRGNTEAFF.